This T cell receptor beta chain was identified during a study of response to subunit inactivated influenza vaccine (dated by TCRdb to about 2018). About the study as a whole: Deep quantitative profiling of the T cell receptor repertoire was used in the study to follow responses to a trivalent subunit inactivated influenza vaccine.

In light of the paper, this sample's time point label describes: approximately 40 days after influenza vaccine administration. What the authors observed across the whole study: The authors proposed that each seasonal influenza vaccination may bring in only a limited number of new T cells.

Libraries were made using RT-PCR. Sequencing used an Illumina HiSeq 2500. TCRdb redid the processing of the public reads, applying fastp at Q25 and MiXCR, and retained in-frame beta chains. Rows with one shared CDR3 protein collapse into an entry with the most common genes and DNA. The sample profile shows hundreds of thousands of distinct CDR3 sequences; approximately 12% of them were found once. The top ten constitute around 13% of the sample. The CDR3, from cysteine to phenylalanine, totals 13 residues. The retained sequence is limited to the CDR3, 39 bases, with the frame set at the first base. V is shortened by 7 bases, J by 4 bases, and the region joining them spans 10 bases. Comment on this clonotype: This clone's antigen is unknown. No base qualities exist here, and no much larger clone lies one base off it.

The sequenced sample was PBMCs from blood, obtained more than 35 days after vaccination. The chain is made from TRBV12-3 or TRBV12-4 and TRBJ2-2; the D gene is perhaps TRBD1, on 7 matching bases. This receptor was obtained from a man aged 45 to 65 who received an inactivated influenza vaccine. Donor details come from another sample of the same person, matched by shared clones. CDR3 protein: CASNQGGTGELFF. DNA sequence: TGTGCCAGCAACCAGGGGGGCACCGGGGAGCTGTTTTTT.